This is a list of T cell receptor beta chains from one sample in a study of blood T cell repertoires in COVID-19. Clones were read by immunoSEQ multiplex PCR, and TCRdb kept only the in-frame ones, dropping some. In the table there are about 120,000 clones, about three quarters of which are singletons. Sequencing was carried out using peripheral blood. The receptors stem from a woman in her 70s with acute or convalescent COVID-19. CDR3s include the opening cysteine and the closing phenylalanine or tryptophan.

>TRBJ2-3|TRBV19
CASSGQTDTQYF
>TRBJ1-1|TRBV30
CAWSGQGSTEAFF
>TRBJ1-4|TRBV7-9
CASSLVSEKLFF
>TRBJ2-7|TRBV28
CASSFPPGSVQDYEQYF
>TRBJ1-4|TRBV25-1
CASRDNRGTFNEKLFF
>TRBJ1-2|TRBV6-2/TRBV6-3
CASSYLRQNYGYTF
>TRBJ2-7|TRBV28
CASSSIGQDISYEQYF
>TRBJ2-7|TRBV28
CASSFPGWHEQYF
>TRBJ2-7|TRBV11-2
CASSQTSGSLYEQYF
>TRBJ1-5|TRBV19
CASNRGQGNGQPQHF
>TRBJ2-5|TRBV14
CASSQEGRGQETQYF
>TRBJ1-2|TRBV28
CASSWDIQGRGYTF
>TRBJ2-3|TRBV9
CASSVDSGGITDTQYF
>TRBJ1-2|TRBV19
CASTNPGGSGGYTF
>TRBJ2-3|TRBV5-1
CASSFGGDVTDTQYF
>TRBJ2-7|TRBV28
CASSRGTAGVSYEQYF
>TRBJ1-1|TRBV6-6
CASSPPQNTEAFF
>TRBJ2-3|TRBV10-1
CASSGTGTGVLTDTQYF
>TRBJ2-3|TRBV7-9
CASSFRAGGRPSTDTQYF
>TRBJ2-3|TRBV10-3
CAISGPRTSGRVTDTQYF
>TRBJ1-3|TRBV7-8
CASSWEFTSSGNTIYF
>TRBJ2-3|TRBV19
CASRTPGQESTDTQYF
>TRBJ2-4|TRBV5-6
CASSLGTGKNIQYF
>TRBJ2-1|TRBV18
CASSPQQENYNEQFF
>TRBJ1-4|TRBV5-1
CASSQAGHSNEKLFF
>TRBJ1-2|TRBV4-1
CASSQVEGNHYGYTF
>TRBJ1-6|TRBV5-1
CASSSWDSGNSPLHF
>TRBJ2-1|TRBV24-1
CATSAGGAYNEQFF
>TRBJ2-1|TRBV7-2
CASSRAGGGYNEQFF
>TRBJ2-2|TRBV27
CASNPQGYGELFF
>TRBJ1-6|TRBV6-1
CASSEEWSSPLHF
>TRBJ2-5|TRBV7-2
CASSPGGASQETQYF
>TRBJ2-7|TRBV5-6
CASSLRQRREQYF
>TRBJ1-4|TRBV6-5
CASSWGGSNEKLFF
>TRBJ2-3|TRBV25-1
CASIHGLDSSTDTQYF